Sequencing of this T cell receptor beta chain was carried out in a study of blood T cell repertoires in COVID-19. Study overall: PBMCs, B-cell-depleted T cells, or T cells were the source of the cDNA or gDNA that made up the material.

This clone appeared a few times. Sequenced by immunoSEQ multiplex PCR; TCRdb stores in-frame clones only, minus some. The data show 150,000 to 200,000 clones, with around nine tenths seen just once and roughly 3.3% held by the top ten. The specimen was peripheral blood. The sequence was obtained from a young man with active or convalescent COVID-19.

The CDR3 loop is CASSSPRTSGRYEQYF. In nucleotides, the CDR3 is TGTGCCAGCAGCTCTCCTCGGACTAGCGGGAGGTACGAGCAGTACTTC. The chain is built from TRBV7-2 and TRBJ2-7; 14 bases map to TRBD2. This CDR3 is 16 amino acids long. Germline-derived CDR1 and CDR2 are SGHTA and FQGNSA. V was clipped by 4 bases and J by 4 bases; unmatched bases: 6.